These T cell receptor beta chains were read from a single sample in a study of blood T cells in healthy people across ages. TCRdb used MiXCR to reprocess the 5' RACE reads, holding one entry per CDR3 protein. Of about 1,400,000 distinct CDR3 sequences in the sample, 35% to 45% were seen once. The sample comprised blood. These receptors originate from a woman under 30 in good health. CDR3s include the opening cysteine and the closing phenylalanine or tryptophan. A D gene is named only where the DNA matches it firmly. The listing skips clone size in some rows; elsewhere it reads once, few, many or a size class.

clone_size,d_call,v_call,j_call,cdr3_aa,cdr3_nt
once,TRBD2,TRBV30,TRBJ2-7,CAWSGSGGTTYEQYF,TGTGCCTGGAGTGGTAGCGGGGGTACGACCTACGAGCAGTACTTC
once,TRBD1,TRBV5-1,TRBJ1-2,CASGTQGAEGYTF,TGCGCCAGCGGCACACAGGGGGCTGAGGGCTACACCTTC
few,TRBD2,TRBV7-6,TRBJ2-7,CASSSAGGYDEQYF,TGTGCCAGCAGCTCCGCGGGAGGATACGACGAGCAGTACTTC
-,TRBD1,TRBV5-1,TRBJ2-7,CASSVTGVYEQYF,TGCGCCAGCAGCGTGACAGGGGTCTACGAGCAGTACTTC
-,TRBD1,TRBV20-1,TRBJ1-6,CSARTGTGGLNSPLHF,TGCAGTGCTAGAACCGGGACAGGGGGCTTAAATTCACCCCTCCACTTT
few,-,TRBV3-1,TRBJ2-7,CASSPVRGYEQYF,TGTGCCAGCAGCCCCGTTCGGGGCTACGAGCAGTACTTC
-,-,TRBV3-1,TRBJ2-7,CASSPSGGLEQYF,TGTGCCAGCAGCCCCAGTGGGGGGCTCGAGCAGTACTTC
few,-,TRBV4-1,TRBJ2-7,CASSQELYAEQYF,TGCGCCAGCAGCCAAGAGTTATACGCCGAGCAGTACTTC
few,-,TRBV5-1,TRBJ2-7,CASSLASRQSPSYEQYF,TGCGCCAGCAGCTTGGCCAGTAGGCAGTCTCCCTCCTACGAGCAGTACTTC
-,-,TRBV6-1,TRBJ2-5,CASSELGSLSYNEQYF,TGTGCCAGCAGTGAGCTAGGTTCCCTCTCCTACAATGAGCAGTACTTC
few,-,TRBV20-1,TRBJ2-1,CSAAEQQGGYNEQFF,TGCAGTGCCGCTGAACAACAGGGGGGGTACAATGAGCAGTTCTTC
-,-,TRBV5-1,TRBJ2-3,CASSLRPGASTDTQYF,TGCGCCAGCAGCTTGCGTCCAGGGGCCAGCACAGATACGCAGTATTTT
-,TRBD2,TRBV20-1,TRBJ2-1,CSAYASGDFEQFF,TGCAGTGCATACGCCAGCGGGGACTTTGAGCAGTTCTTC
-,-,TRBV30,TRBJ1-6,CAWTRVGSPLHF,TGTGCCTGGACCAGGGTTGGTTCACCCCTCCACTTT
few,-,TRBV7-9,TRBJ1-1,CASSLRGGMNTEAFF,TGTGCCAGCAGCTTAAGGGGGGGAATGAACACTGAAGCTTTCTTT
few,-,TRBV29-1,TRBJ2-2,CSVGLEGGELFF,TGCAGCGTAGGCTTGGAGGGCGGGGAGCTGTTTTTT
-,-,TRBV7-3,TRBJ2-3,CASSSDPAADTQYF,TGTGCCAGCAGCTCGGATCCTGCGGCAGATACGCAGTATTTT
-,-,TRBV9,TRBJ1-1,CASSVVVTGAFF,TGTGCCAGCAGCGTTGTGGTCACTGGAGCTTTCTTT
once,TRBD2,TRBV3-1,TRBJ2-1,CASSPGGGANNEQFF,TGTGCCAGCAGCCCGGGGGGGGGTGCGAACAATGAGCAGTTCTTC
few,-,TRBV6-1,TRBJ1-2,CASRPAGNYGYTF,TGTGCCAGCAGGCCTGCAGGGAACTATGGCTACACCTTC
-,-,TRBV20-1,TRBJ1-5,CSARGGWRGPLNQPQHF,TGCAGTGCTAGAGGGGGGTGGAGGGGCCCTCTCAATCAGCCCCAGCATTTT
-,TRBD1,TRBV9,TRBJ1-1,CASSVATGLNTEAFF,TGTGCCAGCAGCGTAGCGACAGGGCTGAACACTGAAGCTTTCTTT
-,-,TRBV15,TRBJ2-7,CATSRELGGYEQYF,TGTGCCACCAGCAGAGAGTTAGGGGGCTACGAGCAGTACTTC
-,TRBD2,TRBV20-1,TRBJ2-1,CSARDIAGSSYNEQFF,TGCAGTGCTAGAGATATAGCGGGGAGCTCCTACAATGAGCAGTTCTTC
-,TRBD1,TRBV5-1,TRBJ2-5,CASSLLRTGQETQYF,TGCGCCAGCAGCTTACTCCGGACAGGACAAGAGACCCAGTACTTC
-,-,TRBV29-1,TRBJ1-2,CSVERGWDGYTF,TGCAGCGTTGAAAGGGGTTGGGATGGCTACACCTTC
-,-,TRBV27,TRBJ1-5,CASSFGGAGDQPQHF,TGTGCCAGCAGTTTTGGGGGGGCCGGAGATCAGCCCCAGCATTTT
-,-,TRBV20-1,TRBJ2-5,CSARASRGRETQYF,TGCAGTGCTAGAGCCTCTCGTGGGCGAGAGACCCAGTACTTC
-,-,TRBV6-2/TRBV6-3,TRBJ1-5,CASSSIQGDKHF,TGTGCCAGCAGTTCTATCCAGGGTGATAAGCATTTT
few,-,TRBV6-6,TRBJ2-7,CASSRVTNSYEQYF,TGTGCCAGCAGTAGGGTGACAAACTCCTACGAGCAGTACTTC
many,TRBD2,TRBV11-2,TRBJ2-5,CASSLTSGGLETQYF,TGTGCCAGCAGTTTAACTAGCGGGGGGCTTGAGACCCAGTACTTC
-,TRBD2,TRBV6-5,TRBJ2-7,CASSYGLAGVYNEQYF,TGTGCCAGCAGCTACGGACTAGCGGGAGTATATAATGAGCAGTACTTC
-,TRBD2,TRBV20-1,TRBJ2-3,CSARAGLAGGPGKDTQYF,TGCAGTGCTAGAGCTGGGCTAGCGGGGGGGCCAGGTAAAGATACGCAGTATTTT
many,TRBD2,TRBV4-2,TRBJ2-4,CASSSGASGGTAKNIQYF,TGTGCCAGCAGCTCCGGGGCTAGCGGGGGGACGGCCAAAAACATTCAGTACTTC
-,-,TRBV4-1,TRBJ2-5,CASSQIDGGATQYF,TGCGCCAGCAGCCAAATCGATGGGGGGGCGACCCAGTACTTC
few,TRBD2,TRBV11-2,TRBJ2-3,CASSPGGFKGLADQDTQYF,TGTGCCAGCAGCCCTGGCGGATTCAAGGGACTAGCGGACCAAGATACGCAGTATTTT
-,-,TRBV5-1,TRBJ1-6,CASSLGTGNQSPLHF,TGCGCCAGCAGCTTGGGAACAGGGAATCAGTCACCCCTCCACTTT
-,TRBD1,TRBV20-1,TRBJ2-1,CSPRGAPGQGAIYNEQFF,TGCAGTCCTAGAGGCGCCCCGGGACAGGGGGCTATTTACAATGAGCAGTTCTTC
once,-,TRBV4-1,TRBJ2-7,CASSLTGFPYEQYF,TGCGCCAGCAGCCTTACAGGGTTCCCCTACGAGCAGTACTTC